The 27 T cell receptor beta chains below all came from one sample that was sequenced in a study of ipilimumab plus nivolumab after autologous stem cell transplantation. The protocol was immunoSEQ multiplex PCR, while the TCRdb copy is restricted to in-frame clones and leaves out a portion. Among almost 15,000 clones listed, 60% to 75% were seen once. This specimen consisted of PBMCs, obtained in a trial of ipilimumab plus nivolumab as post-transplant consolidation. These receptors were obtained from a male donor with primary mediastinal lymphoma.

CDR3 nucleotide sequence: TGTGCCAGCAGCTTAGAACGGGGGCCCAATCAGCCCCAGCATTTT. Amino acid sequence: CASSLERGPNQPQHF. The V and J genes are TRBV7-8 and TRBJ1-5; D may be TRBD1 (6 bases). The CDR3 consists of 15 residues. CDR1 is SGHVS, CDR2 FQNEAQ, per germline. V was clipped by 1 base and J by 3 bases, with 10 bases between them.

The chain links TRBV7-8 to TRBJ2-4, with D unclear. Germline CDR1 SGHVS, CDR2 FQNEAQ. The CDR3 runs to 14 residues. V was shortened by 1 base and J by 8 bases, with 12 bases between the two germline ends. The CDR3 loop reads CASSLGQRKDIQYF. The CDR3 coding sequence is TGTGCCAGCAGCTTAGGTCAAAGAAAAGACATTCAGTACTTC.

The chain recombines TRBV4-2 with TRBJ2-2, with D uncertain. Germline V gene data show CDR1 as LGHNA and CDR2 as YNFKEQ. This CDR3 has 15 amino acids. Trimming removed 2 bases from V and 1 base from J, with 8 bases in between. The CDR3 DNA reads as TGTGCCAGCAGCCAAACTTCGAAGAACACCGGGGAGCTGTTTTTT. Translation gives CASSQTSKNTGELFF.

The chain combines TRBV4-1 with TRBJ2-5; 8 bases map to TRBD1. The V gene end was trimmed by 2 bases and the J gene end by 5 bases; junction bases not matched to a gene: 10. CDR1 is MGHRA, CDR2 YSYEKL, per germline. The CDR3 runs 16 residues. The CDR3 is CASSQLTGTGAETQYF. Here the CDR3 DNA reads TGCGCCAGCAGCCAATTAACCGGGACAGGAGCGGAGACCCAGTACTTC.

The J gene is TRBJ2-7, the V gene TRBV7-2; 8 nucleotides align to TRBD1. The germline gives CDR1 SGHTA, CDR2 FQGNSA. The length of the CDR3 is 14 residues. V lost 2 bases and J lost 7; bases outside the gene matches: 7. This CDR3 reads CASSLQQGVGEQYF. CDR3 nucleotide sequence: TGTGCCAGCAGCTTACAACAGGGGGTAGGGGAGCAGTACTTC.

V gene TRBV5-1 combines with J gene TRBJ1-2; D gene uncertain. Deletions cut 0 bases from V and 4 bases from J, with 4 bases between. The CDR3 has 12 residues. Germline CDR1 is SGHRS and CDR2 is YFSETQ. This chain's CDR3 is CASSLGGYGYTF. The CDR3 DNA reads as TGCGCCAGCAGCTTGGGGGGCTATGGCTACACCTTC.

V usage is TRBV2 and J usage is TRBJ2-6; D is possibly TRBD2 (5 bases). The CDR3 is 15 residues long. CDR1 is SNHLY, CDR2 FYNNEI, per germline. The V end lost 6 bases, the J end lost 0 bases, and 9 bases lay between the germline ends. CDR3 DNA: TGTGCCAGCAGCGACGGGAACTCTGGGGCCAACGTCCTGACTTTC. It codes for CASSDGNSGANVLTF.

This rearrangement joins TRBV18 to TRBJ2-2; D is possibly TRBD2 (6 bases). Looked up from germline, CDR1 is KGHSH and CDR2 is LQKENI. This CDR3 has 14 amino acids. V dropped 3 bases and J dropped 6 bases, with 11 bases sitting between them. This CDR3 reads CASSPRGSSGELFF. The CDR3 region has the DNA TGTGCCAGCTCACCTCGGGGGTCGTCCGGGGAGCTGTTTTTT.

V is TRBV19 and J is TRBJ2-3; D is ambiguous. V lost 7 bases and J lost 2, with 25 bases in between. CDR3 length: 18 amino acids. The germline V gene encodes CDR1 LNHDA and CDR2 SQIVND (reference sequence). In DNA form, the CDR3 reads TGTGCCAGTACAAAAGGTCTGGCTATCTGGGGATTCACAGATACGCAGTATTTT. Its protein is CASTKGLAIWGFTDTQYF.

V and J are TRBV27 and TRBJ2-3; 9 bases line up with TRBD1. CDR1 MNHEY and CDR2 SMNVEV come from the germline V gene (reference sequence). This CDR3 comprises 18 residues. After removal of 2 bases from V and 2 bases from J, the junction contained 11 bases not matched to a gene. The CDR3 loop reads CASSLKKPGQGFTDTQYF. The CDR3 DNA reads as TGTGCCAGCAGTTTAAAGAAACCCGGACAGGGGTTCACAGATACGCAGTATTTT.

The V call is TRBV18, the J call TRBJ1-5; no clear D. The CDR3 has 17 amino acids. With 3 bases removed from V and 0 bases from J, the gap between germline ends came to 15 bases. Per germline, CDR1 KGHSH and CDR2 LQKENI. CDR3 DNA: TGTGCCAGCTCACCCGACCAGAGCCTTTATAGCAATCAGCCCCAGCATTTT. It specifies CASSPDQSLYSNQPQHF.

The gene calls are TRBV5-6 and TRBJ2-3; 8 bases are a match to TRBD1. The CDR3 covers 14 residues. The germline gives CDR1 SGHDT, CDR2 YYEEEE. The V gene end was trimmed by 6 bases and the J gene end by 4 bases; junction bases not matched to a gene: 7. The CDR3 reads CASTHRGEADTQYF. The CDR3 coding sequence is TGTGCCAGCACCCACAGGGGGGAAGCAGATACGCAGTATTTT.

This clone is labeled medium-sized. The chain has TRBV28 and TRBJ2-3, with 9 bases lining up with TRBD2. Germline loops: CDR1 MDHEN, CDR2 SYDVKM. The CDR3 runs to 15 residues. J gave up 1 base and V 6 bases, and 5 bases lay outside the gene matches. The CDR3 loop reads CASSRRGRGTDTQYF. CDR3 nucleotide sequence: TGTGCCAGCAGCCGACGCGGGAGGGGCACAGATACGCAGTATTTT.

The chain carries TRBV7-9 and TRBJ1-2; 7 nucleotides align to TRBD1. This CDR3 has 16 amino acids. The germline CDR1 and CDR2 sequences are SEHNR and FQNEAQ (reference sequence). The trim removed 5 bases at V and 1 base at J, leaving 10 bases unmatched. The CDR3 bases are TGTGCCAGCAGCATAGACAACCCAGGGGGTAACTATGGCTACACCTTC. Its protein is CASSIDNPGGNYGYTF.

By proportion, this clone is medium-sized. The V gene is TRBV5-1, the J gene TRBJ1-2; 7 bases agree with TRBD1. Trimming took 0 bases from V and 3 from J; bases not matched to a gene: 5. CDR1 is SGHRS, CDR2 YFSETQ, per germline. The CDR3 covers 15 residues. For the CDR3, the DNA is TGCGCCAGCAGCTTGGGGTACAGGGGAGACTATGGCTACACCTTC. Translating it yields CASSLGYRGDYGYTF.

This clone was detected only a few times. Other DNA sequences of this sample code for an identical CDR3. The chain couples TRBV5-1 to TRBJ2-1; 7 bases fit TRBD1. The CDR3 loop spans 14 amino acids. Losses at the gene ends were 2 bases for V and 7 bases for J; bases not matched to a gene: 6. Germline V lookup: CDR1 SGHRS, CDR2 YFSETQ. Here the CDR3 DNA reads TGCGCCAGCAGCTTTCAGGGGGTGCGGAATGAGCAGTTCTTC. Encoded protein: CASSFQGVRNEQFF. Full variable domain (missing parts from reference TRBV5-1 and TRBJ2-1): KAGVTQTPRYLIKTRGQQVTLSCSPISGHRSVSWYQQTPGQGLQFLFEYFSETQRNKGNFPGRFSGRQFSNSRSEMNVSTLELGDSALYLCASSFQGVRNEQFFGPGTRLTVL.

The V gene is TRBV2, the J gene TRBJ2-7; the match to TRBD2 covers 10 bases. This CDR3 spans 15 amino acids. In germline, CDR1 is SNHLY, CDR2 FYNNEI. The V segment lost 7 bases and the J segment 7 bases; nucleotides outside the gene matches: 13. CDR3 sequence: CASKNQLAGLGEQYF. Here the CDR3 DNA reads TGTGCCAGCAAGAACCAACTAGCGGGATTAGGAGAGCAGTACTTC.

The chain has TRBV15 and TRBJ2-2; 7 bases are a match to TRBD1. Germline V gene lookup returns CDR1 LNHNV and CDR2 YYDKDF (reference sequence). After removal of 7 bases from V and 1 base from J, the junction contained 6 bases not matched to a gene. The CDR3 consists of 15 residues. CDR3 protein: CATTEGGLNTGELFF. CDR3 bases: TGTGCCACCACAGAAGGGGGCCTGAACACCGGGGAGCTGTTTTTT.

This clone has just one count. This rearrangement joins TRBV4-1 to TRBJ2-1; TRBD2 matches 14 bases. Germline lookup yields CDR1 MGHRA and CDR2 YSYEKL. This CDR3 has 19 amino acids. Losses at the gene ends were 1 base for V and 9 bases for J; bases not matched to a gene: 14. Here the CDR3 DNA reads TGCGCCAGCAGCCAAGGCCCGACTAGCGGGAGGGCCGGGGCTACTGAGCAGTTCTTC. Translating gives CASSQGPTSGRAGATEQFF.

The chain recombines TRBV6-1 with TRBJ2-5; D may be TRBD1 (5 bases). Germline V gene lookup returns CDR1 MNHNS and CDR2 SASEGT. V lost 4 bases to trimming and J lost 5 bases, with 17 bases between them. This CDR3 has 15 amino acids. This CDR3 reads CASSAPGLVRETQYF. The CDR3 DNA follows: TGTGCCAGCAGTGCTCCAGGGTTAGTGAGGGAGACCCAGTACTTC.

V is TRBV7-9 and J is TRBJ2-7, with 7 bases matching TRBD2. Trimming at V came to 5 bases and at J to 4 bases, leaving 8 bases not matched to a gene. This CDR3 spans 14 amino acids. Germline V gene sequence: CDR1 SEHNR, CDR2 FQNEAQ (reference sequence). The CDR3 DNA follows: TGTGCCAGCAGCCCTACGGGGGGACGGTACGAGCAGTACTTC. It translates to CASSPTGGRYEQYF. Filled out from reference TRBV7-9 and TRBJ2-7, the complete variable domain reads DTGVSQNPRHKITKRGQNVTFRCDPISEHNRLYWYRQTLGQGPEFLTYFQNEAQLEKSRLLSDRFSAERPKGSFSTLEIQRTEQGDSAMYLCASSPTGGRYEQYFGPGTRLTVT.

The V call is TRBV11-2, the J call TRBJ2-5; tentatively, D is TRBD1 or TRBD2 (5 bases each). This CDR3 contains 17 residues. V lost 4 bases and J 2 bases, leaving 20 bases between the germline ends. Germline V gives CDR1 SGHAT, CDR2 FQNNGV. This chain's CDR3 is CASSSGRAAILQETQYF. Written as DNA, the CDR3 is TGTGCCAGCAGCTCGGGGCGGGCCGCGATATTACAAGAGACCCAGTACTTC.

This clone is classed as medium-sized. The genes are TRBV18 and TRBJ2-7, with 12 positions matching TRBD2. J gave up 7 bases and V 5 bases, and 12 bases lay outside the gene matches. Germline V CDR1 and CDR2: KGHSH, LQKENI. This CDR3 has 16 residues. The CDR3 DNA is TGTGCCAGCTCAATCACTAGCGGGGGGCCGCGCGGGGAGCAGTACTTC. Translation: CASSITSGGPRGEQYF.

The chain links TRBV2 to TRBJ2-3; 8 positions match TRBD2. CDR1 and CDR2 (germline): SNHLY, FYNNEI. This CDR3 has 16 residues. After removal of 10 bases from V and 2 bases from J, the junction contained 14 bases not matched to a gene. Here the CDR3 reads CANRNPAGELTDTQYF. CDR3 in DNA: TGTGCCAACCGAAACCCAGCGGGAGAACTCACAGATACGCAGTATTTT.

V gene TRBV10-2 combines with J gene TRBJ2-5; possibly TRBD1 for D (6 bases). The CDR3 is 14 amino acids. With 2 bases removed from V and 5 bases from J, the gap between germline ends came to 12 bases. The germline CDR1 and CDR2 sequences are WSHSY and SAAADI. This CDR3 reads CASSEEGVSETQYF. The CDR3 DNA sequence: TGCGCCAGCAGTGAGGAGGGGGTATCGGAGACCCAGTACTTC.

The chain employs TRBV5-1 and TRBJ2-2; D may correspond to TRBD1 or TRBD2 (5 bases each). Per the germline V gene, CDR1 is SGHRS and CDR2 is YFSETQ. There are 18 residues in the CDR3. Trimming left V 0 bases short and J 4 bases short, with 19 bases between. The CDR3 region is CASSLGRAAARATGELFF. The CDR3 DNA reads TGCGCCAGCAGCTTGGGGCGGGCCGCGGCCAGGGCCACCGGGGAGCTGTTTTTT.

The rearrangement joins TRBV9 to TRBJ2-3; D is ambiguous. Germline CDR1 and CDR2: SGDLS and YYNGEE. Trimming pared 4 bases from V and 13 bases from J, leaving 16 bases between. CDR3 size: 12 residues. This CDR3 is CASSPGPDGKYF. The CDR3 bases are TGTGCCAGCAGCCCTGGCCCTGATGGAAAGTATTTT.